Following are 25 T cell receptor beta chains from one sample sequenced in a study of T-cell reconstitution after alpha-beta-depleted transplantation in children (dated by TCRdb to the mid-2010s). Libraries were built with PCR. The sample was run on an Illumina HiSeq 2500. Molecular barcoding was employed in the preparation of TCR libraries, with unique molecular identifiers being used to normalize TCRbeta repertoire quantification. The public reads were run again by TCRdb, first through fastp at Q25 and then through MiXCR, and only productive beta chains were kept. Records with the same CDR3 protein are collapsed into one entry carrying the most frequent genes and DNA. Present in this sample are a few hundred thousand distinct CDR3 sequences, 7.5% to 10% of which were seen just once. The ten largest make up about 4.8% of the sample. The sequences come from PBMCs from the stem cell graft donor, collected from the stem cell graft. The source of these receptors is a human donor who donated a stem cell graft to a child with SCID.

This clonotype showed up many times. This chain connects TRBV12-3 or TRBV12-4 to TRBJ2-1; D might be TRBD2 (6 bases). The V and J ends lost 1 base and 8 bases respectively, with 24 bases between them. The length of the CDR3 is 18 residues. CDR3 DNA sequence: TGTGCCAGCAGTTTAGGGACACGGAGGGGTTACGAATCTCATGAGCAGTTCTTC. Its translation is CASSLGTRRGYESHEQFF.

This clonotype has ten or more counts. The V call is TRBV5-1, the J call TRBJ2-1, with D unresolved. This CDR3 spans 16 amino acids. The germline V and J ends were trimmed by 2 bases and 7 bases, with 19 bases remaining between them. Looked up from germline, CDR1 is SGHRS and CDR2 is YFSETQ. The CDR3 bases are TGCGCCAGCAGCTTATTGCCGGAAGGGAACGGGAATGAGCAGTTCTTC. Translated: CASSLLPEGNGNEQFF.

This clonotype was picked up a small number of times. The chain has TRBV7-3 and TRBJ1-2; 7 bases fit TRBD1. Looked up from germline, CDR1 is SGHTA and CDR2 is FQGTGA. This CDR3 spans 14 amino acids. V lost 5 bases, J lost 5 bases, and 8 bases stayed unmatched. CDR3 sequence reads: CASSDPGTEYGYTF. CDR3 nucleotide sequence: TGTGCCAGCAGCGATCCCGGGACAGAGTATGGCTACACCTTC.

Ten or more counts support this clonotype. One end of the junction varies from germline; a read error may be responsible. V and J are TRBV5-1 and TRBJ1-2; a weak D match, TRBD1 (6 bases). This CDR3 has 15 residues. Germline CDR1 is SGHRS and CDR2 is YFSETQ. Here the CDR3 reads CASSLWMGAVEGYSF. The CDR3 nucleotides read TGCGCCAGCAGCTTGTGGATGGGGGCTGTTGAAGGCTACTCCTTC.

This clonotype was detected many times. The chain links TRBV20-1 to TRBJ1-1, with D possibly TRBD1 on 6 matching bases. The V and J ends lost 6 bases and 4 bases respectively, with 21 bases between them. CDR3 length: 15 amino acids. Germline V lookup: CDR1 DFQATT, CDR2 SNEGSKA (reference sequence). The CDR3 protein is CSARSPGTSGTEAFF. The CDR3 DNA sequence: TGCAGTGCCCGGTCCCCCGGGACATCGGGCACTGAAGCTTTCTTT.

This clonotype was seen many times. This chain links TRBV6-5 with TRBJ2-3, with 7 nucleotides matching TRBD2. V shed 4 bases and J 8 bases; nucleotides not matched to a gene: 3. The germline V gene encodes CDR1 MNHEY and CDR2 SVGAGI. CDR3 length: 12 amino acids. The CDR3 reads CASSSGGGTQYF. CDR3 DNA sequence: TGTGCCAGCAGTTCTGGGGGGGGTACGCAGTATTTT.

This clonotype occurred many times. This chain links TRBV20-1 with TRBJ2-7; TRBD1 matches at 7 bases. CDR1 and CDR2 (germline): DFQATT, SNEGSKA (reference sequence). The V segment lost 3 bases and the J segment 2 bases; nucleotides outside the gene matches: 1. The CDR3 sequence is 12 residues long. CDR3: CSARGQTYEQYF. The CDR3 DNA follows: TGCAGTGCTAGGGGACAGACCTACGAGCAGTACTTC.

The chain couples TRBV28 to TRBJ1-1; 7 bases fit TRBD1. The CDR3 is made up of 14 amino acids. From germline, CDR1 is MDHEN and CDR2 SYDVKM. V trimming: 5 bases; J trimming: 5 bases; junction bases outside the gene matches: 8. Written as DNA, the CDR3 is TGTGCCAGCAGTAGACAGGGAGGGAGAACTGAAGCTTTCTTT. Protein sequence: CASSRQGGRTEAFF. The whole variable domain, filled in from reference TRBV28 and TRBJ1-1, reads DVKVTQSSRYLVKRTGEKVFLECVQDMDHENMFWYRQDPGLGLRLIYFSYDVKMKEKGDIPEGYSVSREKKERFSLILESASTNQTSMYLCASSRQGGRTEAFFGQGTRLTVV.

This clonotype was seen at least ten times. The chain employs TRBV5-1 and TRBJ2-5; 7 bases are a match to TRBD2. CDR3 size: 14 residues. The germline V gene encodes CDR1 SGHRS and CDR2 YFSETQ. Trimming took 4 bases from V and 1 from J; bases not matched to a gene: 4. The CDR3 protein is CASSGRTSQETQYF. The DNA of the CDR3 is TGCGCCAGCAGCGGGAGGACTAGCCAAGAGACCCAGTACTTC. Based on the CDR3 plus reference TRBV5-1 and TRBJ2-5, the full variable domain is KAGVTQTPRYLIKTRGQQVTLSCSPISGHRSVSWYQQTPGQGLQFLFEYFSETQRNKGNFPGRFSGRQFSNSRSEMNVSTLELGDSALYLCASSGRTSQETQYFGPGTRLLVL.

The rearrangement uses TRBV11-2 and TRBJ2-1, with TRBD2 matching 7 bases. The CDR3 totals 13 residues. With 6 bases clipped from V and 6 bases from J, the junction kept 5 bases outside the gene matches. Germline CDR1 SGHAT, CDR2 FQNNGV. The CDR3 sequence is CASRHRLANEQFF. For the CDR3, the DNA is TGTGCCAGCAGACACAGACTAGCCAATGAGCAGTTCTTC.

V is TRBV7-8 and J is TRBJ2-3, with D possibly called TRBD1 or TRBD2 (6 bases each). Deletions cut 2 bases from V and 5 bases from J, with 11 bases between. This CDR3 has 14 amino acids. Germline V CDR1 and CDR2: SGHVS, FQNEAQ. The CDR3 is CASSLRGDEDTQYF. The CDR3 DNA is TGTGCCAGCAGCTTAAGGGGGGATGAAGATACGCAGTATTTT.

This clonotype was observed many times. The V gene is TRBV29-1, the J gene TRBJ2-3; D not certain. V was shortened by 3 bases and J by 8 bases, with 12 bases between the two germline ends. The CDR3 spans 12 residues. Germline V gene data show CDR1 as SQVTM and CDR2 as ANQGSEA. The CDR3 DNA sequence: TGCAGCGTTGACCTGACCCCCGGTACGCAGTATTTT. This sequence encodes CSVDLTPGTQYF.

This clonotype was observed at least ten times. The V and J genes are TRBV18 and TRBJ2-3; tentative D call: TRBD2 (5 bases). The length of the CDR3 is 15 residues. CDR1 is KGHSH, CDR2 LQKENI, per germline. Deletions cut 3 bases from V and 2 bases from J, with 12 bases between. CDR3: CASSPGLAYTDTQYF. The CDR3 nucleotides are TGTGCCAGCTCACCTGGGCTAGCATACACAGATACGCAGTATTTT.

This clonotype was observed at least ten times. The chain joins TRBV13 to TRBJ2-3, with 10 bases lining up with TRBD2. This CDR3 has 15 residues. Trimming at V came to 2 bases and at J to 4 bases, leaving 3 bases not matched to a gene. Germline CDR1 is PRHDT and CDR2 is FYEKMQ (reference sequence). The CDR3 nucleotides read TGTGCCAGCAGCTTACTAGCGGGGGTGCCAGATACGCAGTATTTT. As protein: CASSLLAGVPDTQYF.

This clonotype was observed at least ten times. This chain links TRBV20-1 with TRBJ1-3; 8 bases match TRBD1. V trimming: 2 bases; J trimming: 4 bases; junction bases outside the gene matches: 4. The germline CDR1 and CDR2 sequences are DFQATT and SNEGSKA (reference sequence). The CDR3 contains 14 residues. CDR3 loop: CSARPGQEGNTIYF. CDR3 bases: TGCAGTGCTAGACCGGGACAGGAGGGAAACACCATATATTTT.

The table lists this clonotype with many counts. The chain carries TRBV29-1 and TRBJ1-5; D is perhaps TRBD1 (5 bases). CDR3 size: 16 residues. Trimming cost V 3 bases and J 4 bases, with 19 bases left between them. Per the germline V gene, CDR1 is SQVTM and CDR2 is ANQGSEA. The DNA of the CDR3 is TGCAGCGTTGACCCCGGGGGAGGTCCGGGGAATCAGCCCCAGCATTTT. It specifies CSVDPGGGPGNQPQHF.

This clonotype was observed many times. The chain employs TRBV5-1 and TRBJ2-2, with D tentatively TRBD2 (5 bases). V shed 0 bases and J shed 1 base, with 7 bases lying between them. The germline V gene encodes CDR1 SGHRS and CDR2 YFSETQ. The CDR3 loop spans 15 amino acids. The CDR3 protein is CASSLATRNTGELFF. The CDR3, as DNA: TGCGCCAGCAGCTTGGCCACTAGGAACACCGGGGAGCTGTTTTTT.

This clonotype was seen only a few times. The chain joins TRBV6-5 to TRBJ1-5, with 7 bases aligning to TRBD1. V gave up 6 bases and J gave up 3 bases; unmatched junction bases: 11. The V gene's germline CDR1 is MNHEY and CDR2 SVGAGI. CDR3 length: 16 residues. DNA of the CDR3: TGTGCCAGCAGGTATAACTGGACAGGATTCAATCAGCCCCAGCATTTT. Protein sequence: CASRYNWTGFNQPQHF.

This clonotype was seen repeatedly, ten times or more. This chain connects TRBV21-1 to TRBJ2-7; the D segment call TRBD1 is taken from the table without a DNA check. TRBV21-1 is reported as a pseudogene. CDR3 size: 15 residues. The CDR3 loop is CASSRRQGFSYEQYF. As DNA, the CDR3 is TGTGCCAGCAGCCGTCGACAGGGGTTTTCCTACGAGCAGTACTTC.

This clonotype was counted many times. The V call is TRBV5-1, the J call TRBJ2-1; 8 bases align to TRBD1. This CDR3 has 14 amino acids. Germline values: CDR1 SGHRS, CDR2 YFSETQ. V shed 4 bases and J 4 bases; nucleotides not matched to a gene: 4. CDR3 sequence: CASSPTGGYNEQFF. The CDR3 DNA reads as TGCGCCAGCAGCCCTACAGGGGGTTACAATGAGCAGTTCTTC.

This clonotype has ten or more counts. V gene TRBV7-2 combines with J gene TRBJ1-5; 9 bases map to TRBD1. The germline V gene encodes CDR1 SGHTA and CDR2 FQGNSA. V gave up 7 bases and J gave up 3 bases; unmatched junction bases: 10. This CDR3 is 16 amino acids long. CDR3 in DNA: TGTGCCAGCAACCGAGATGGGACAGGGCTCAATCAGCCCCAGCATTTT. Translation gives CASNRDGTGLNQPQHF.

This clonotype occurred many times. The chain combines TRBV4-2 with TRBJ1-2; D gene unclear. V was trimmed by 1 base and J by 3 bases, leaving 9 bases between them. Per the germline V gene, CDR1 is LGHNA and CDR2 is YNFKEQ. The CDR3 runs 14 residues. The CDR3, as DNA: TGTGCCAGCAGCCAAGGGGCCCGCGACTATGGCTACACCTTC. Encoded protein: CASSQGARDYGYTF.

This clonotype was recorded at least ten times. The chain couples TRBV7-9 to TRBJ2-3; TRBD1 aligns across 10 bases. Germline CDR1 SEHNR, CDR2 FQNEAQ (reference sequence). This CDR3 has 13 amino acids. With 6 bases clipped from V and 7 bases from J, the junction kept 4 bases outside the gene matches. The CDR3 DNA follows: TGTGCCAGCAGGACAGGGGGCGGGAATACGCAGTATTTT. Translating gives CASRTGGGNTQYF.

This clonotype was seen ten or more times. This rearrangement joins TRBV20-1 to TRBJ1-5; TRBD1 matches at 11 bases. In germline, CDR1 is DFQATT, CDR2 SNEGSKA (reference sequence). V lost 2 bases to trimming and J lost 14 bases; unmatched junction nucleotides: 8. The CDR3 is made up of 13 amino acids. This CDR3 is CSARIDTGQGEHF. The DNA of the CDR3 is TGCAGTGCTAGAATAGACACGGGACAGGGGGAGCATTTT.

V and J are TRBV29-1 and TRBJ1-2; D unresolved. The CDR3 runs 12 residues. The germline CDR1 and CDR2 sequences are SQVTM and ANQGSEA. With 3 bases removed from V and 2 bases from J, the gap between germline ends came to 7 bases. The CDR3 DNA reads TGCAGCGTTGACGTGGAGAACTATGGCTACACCTTC. It codes for CSVDVENYGYTF.